This TCR beta chain was identified in a study of blood T cells in healthy people across ages. General study findings and limits: While age rose, TCR beta diversity per million T cells dropped in a roughly linear way. Versus aged donors, long-lived donors had higher diversity and more naive CD4+ cells. Estimates drawn from one million T cells were deemed to understate diversity.

This clonotype was recorded many times. The antigen is unknown. PCR was performed a second time for about 7 to 12 cycles using a sample-barcoded 5' primer and a J-beta primer mix. TCRdb processed the 5' RACE reads anew with MiXCR; each CDR3 protein has one entry. The table lists roughly 1.9 million distinct CDR3 sequences, about two fifths of them singletons. Germline-derived CDR1 and CDR2 are SGHRS and YFSETQ. This CDR3 is built from 15 residues. V was clipped by 7 bases and J by 2 bases, with 13 bases between them. The sample was blood. The chain joins TRBV5-1 to TRBJ2-6; TRBD2 might be the D (5 bases). The receptor's source is a human donor in good health. For the CDR3, the DNA is TGCGCCAGCCGATCCGAGGGCGCTGGGGCCAACGTCCTGACTTTC. Translating it yields CASRSEGAGANVLTF.